The T cell receptor beta chain under discussion was sequenced for a study of blood T cell repertoires in COVID-19. Turning to the study itself: There were acute and convalescent COVID-19 samples, and they came from the United States, Italy and Spain. In each case, the material was cDNA or gDNA derived from T cells, B-cell-depleted T cells, or PBMCs.

Trimming took 1 base from V and 4 from J, leaving 13 bases between them. The CDR3 runs to 15 residues. CDR1 is LGHDT, CDR2 YNNKEL, per germline (reference sequence). Produced via immunoSEQ multiplex PCR; TCRdb's table is partial and in-frame only. The data contain some 180,000 clones, more than 80% of them singletons. Ages ranged from about 18 to 89 years, with residence in 24 US areas. Cohort 3 recovered donors had two negative PCRs, clearance, or symptom resolution. The source is a man aged 40-49 years who had recovered from COVID-19. The chain couples TRBV3-1 (or the pseudogene TRBV3-2) to TRBJ1-2; D is uncertain. The sequenced material came from PBMCs or T cells enriched from blood (not recorded which). In nucleotides, the CDR3 is TGTGCCAGCAGCCAAGGTGGTGAGGGCGCCTATGGCTACACCTTC. This sequence encodes CASSQGGEGAYGYTF.